The 27 T cell receptor beta chains below were found in one sample sequenced in a study of shared clonotypes between healthy human individuals. Produced via immunoSEQ multiplex PCR; TCRdb's table is partial and in-frame only. The data show about 1.1 million clones, with about 72% seen just once and 0.85% to 1% held by the top ten. Sequenced: memory CD4+ T cells from PBMCs. Subset: CD45RA-negative fraction. The receptors come from a man younger than 35 in good health. Some clones in this sample may be carry-over from other donors' samples.

The chain has TRBV2 and TRBJ2-7, with 7 bases identical to TRBD1. The CDR3 is 15 residues long. J lost 0 bases, V lost 7 bases, and 9 bases had no gene match. The germline V gene encodes CDR1 SNHLY and CDR2 FYNNEI. This CDR3 reads CASIRGRDSSYEQYF. CDR3 DNA sequence: TGTGCCAGCATCCGGGGCCGGGACAGCTCCTACGAGCAGTACTTC.

This chain connects TRBV2 to TRBJ2-5, with 14 positions matching TRBD2. There are 18 residues in the CDR3. Germline trimming cut 6 bases from V and 1 base from J; bases unmatched to any gene: 10. CDR1 and CDR2 from the germline V gene are SNHLY and FYNNEI. The CDR3 spells CASRRLTSGRASQETQYF. The CDR3 DNA sequence: TGTGCCAGCAGGAGGTTGACTAGCGGGAGGGCCTCCCAAGAGACCCAGTACTTC.

The chain carries TRBV11-2 and TRBJ2-7; D is possibly TRBD2 (6 bases). Trimming shortened V by 5 bases and J by 5 bases, and 16 bases separated the two germline ends. CDR3 length: 14 amino acids. Germline V gene lookup returns CDR1 SGHAT and CDR2 FQNNGV. Here the CDR3 reads CASSQRQAGHEQYF. The CDR3 coding sequence is TGTGCCAGCAGCCAGCGGCAAGCGGGCCACGAGCAGTACTTC.

CDR3 nucleotide sequence: TGTGCCAGAAGATCGGACAGGGTGGGCTCTGGGGCCAACGTCCTGACTTTC. It yields the protein CARRSDRVGSGANVLTF. The V and J genes are TRBV5-3 and TRBJ2-6; the match to TRBD1 covers 8 bases. TRBV5-3 is identified as an open reading frame with a role that is uncertain. Trimming removed 5 bases from V and 0 bases from J; junction bases left unmatched: 7. CDR3 length: 17 amino acids.

V gene TRBV7-9 combines with J gene TRBJ2-1; 7 nucleotides line up with TRBD2. This CDR3 has 19 amino acids. Looked up from germline, CDR1 is SEHNR and CDR2 is FQNEAQ (reference sequence). J lost 5 bases, V lost 1 base, and 17 bases had no gene match. CDR3 sequence: CASSLGVGGRAFLDNEQFF. The CDR3 coding sequence is TGTGCCAGCAGCTTAGGAGTTGGTGGGAGGGCATTTCTCGACAATGAGCAGTTCTTC.

The chain couples TRBV20-1 to TRBJ2-3; tentatively, D is TRBD2 (6 bases). The CDR3 length is 11 residues. Germline loops: CDR1 DFQATT, CDR2 SNEGSKA (reference sequence). V lost 7 bases and J 6 bases, leaving 11 bases between the germline ends. The CDR3 region has the DNA TGCAGTGGCCTAGCGTGGGATACGCAGTATTTT. As protein: CSGLAWDTQYF.

DNA of the CDR3: TGTGCCAGCAGCGTAGCGGGAGTCCGACCCCCGCAGTTCTTC. Encoded protein: CASSVAGVRPPQFF. V is TRBV9 and J is TRBJ2-1; D might be TRBD2 (6 bases). V was pared by 0 bases and J by 12 bases, with 16 bases between. This CDR3 region has 14 residues. The germline V gene has CDR1 SGDLS and CDR2 YYNGEE.

This chain joins TRBV28 and TRBJ2-2; no clear D. Germline V lookup: CDR1 MDHEN, CDR2 SYDVKM. The CDR3 is made up of 15 amino acids. Trimming pared 2 bases from V and 8 bases from J, leaving 15 bases between. The CDR3 sequence is CASSLIGPSAGELFF. DNA of the CDR3: TGTGCCAGCAGTTTAATCGGACCATCGGCGGGGGAGCTGTTTTTT.

The chain employs TRBV2 and TRBJ1-1; D uncertain. Trimming removed 5 bases from V and 5 bases from J, with 15 bases in between. This CDR3 contains 14 residues. Germline V lookup: CDR1 SNHLY, CDR2 FYNNEI. In DNA form, the CDR3 reads TGTGCCAGCAGTCCCGGGCCAGCCCGGACTGAAGCTTTCTTT. Translation gives CASSPGPARTEAFF.

The table lists this clone with a few counts. The V call is TRBV7-3, the J call TRBJ1-1, with 10 bases identical to TRBD1. V lost 3 bases and J lost 12; bases outside the gene matches: 4. Germline lookup yields CDR1 SGHTA and CDR2 FQGTGA. The CDR3 consists of 12 residues. CDR3 in DNA: TGTGCCAGCAGCTTTGGACAGGGGGAAACTTTCTTT. Amino acids: CASSFGQGETFF. Drawing the rest from reference TRBV7-3 and TRBJ1-1, the complete variable domain is GAGVSQTPSNKVTEKGKYVELRCDPISGHTALYWYRQSLGQGPEFLIYFQGTGAADDSGLPNDRFFAVRPEGSVSTLKIQRTERGDSAVYLCASSFGQGETFFGQGTRLTVV.

The gene calls are TRBV6-5 and TRBJ2-1; 11 bases match TRBD2. Germline loops: CDR1 MNHEY, CDR2 SVGAGI. J lost 9 bases, V lost 2 bases, and 3 bases had no gene match. CDR3 length: 14 residues. DNA of the CDR3: TGTGCCAGCAGTTACCGGACTAGCGGGCGTGAGCAGTTCTTC. Amino acid sequence: CASSYRTSGREQFF.

This chain joins TRBV11-3 and TRBJ1-3; TRBD1 might be the D (6 bases). With 5 bases removed from V and 0 bases from J, the gap between germline ends came to 14 bases. This CDR3 region has 16 residues. Germline CDR1 reads SGHNT; CDR2 reads YENEEA. The chain's CDR3 is CASSPGGARSGNTIYF. The CDR3 DNA is TGTGCCAGCAGCCCTGGGGGGGCGCGCTCTGGAAACACCATATATTTT.

The genes are TRBV29-1 and TRBJ2-1; TRBD1 might be the D (5 bases). The CDR3 sequence is 13 residues long. V lost 6 bases, J lost 7 bases, and 16 bases lay in between. Germline-derived CDR1 and CDR2 are SQVTM and ANQGSEA. This CDR3 reads CSVYTWTPNEQFF. The CDR3 nucleotides are TGCAGCGTCTACACTTGGACACCTAATGAGCAGTTCTTC.

V gene TRBV18 combines with J gene TRBJ2-5, with 8 nucleotides matching TRBD1. Germline V lookup: CDR1 KGHSH, CDR2 LQKENI. J gave up 2 bases and V 3 bases, and 11 bases lay outside the gene matches. The length of the CDR3 is 17 residues. The CDR3 nucleotides read TGTGCCAGCTCACCCCCCTGGGGGACAGGAGTACAAGAGACCCAGTACTTC. Amino acid sequence: CASSPPWGTGVQETQYF.

The chain joins TRBV19 to TRBJ1-1; D might be TRBD1 (5 bases). The CDR3 totals 14 residues. With 1 base removed from V and 11 bases from J, the gap between germline ends came to 17 bases. Germline loops: CDR1 LNHDA, CDR2 SQIVND (reference sequence). DNA for the CDR3: TGTGCCAGTAGTATAGGCGCCACGTCTCGGGGGGCTTTCTTT. It encodes CASSIGATSRGAFF.

Remarks on this clone: A far larger clone is one base from this, pointing to a likely read error. The chain joins TRBV5-1 to TRBJ1-1; no definite D call. The length of the CDR3 is 15 residues. Germline CDR1 is SGHRS and CDR2 is YFSETQ. V was clipped by 3 bases and J by 6 bases, with 18 bases between them. CDR3 region: CASSWAVDGLPEAFF. The DNA of the CDR3 is TGCGCCAGCAGCTGGGCGGTTGACGGCCTGCCTGAAGCTTTCTTT.

This clone was seen many times. J is TRBJ1-1 and V is TRBV5-4; D remains ambiguous. With 4 bases removed from V and 2 bases from J, the gap between germline ends came to 9 bases. The CDR3 has 13 amino acids. Germline V gives CDR1 SGHNT, CDR2 YYREEE (reference sequence). CDR3 region: CASSAGSNTEAFF. The DNA for the CDR3 is TGTGCCAGCAGCGCCGGGTCAAACACTGAAGCTTTCTTT.

The chain recombines TRBV5-4 with TRBJ2-7; TRBD2 aligns across 13 bases. CDR1 SGHNT and CDR2 YYREEE come from the germline V gene (reference sequence). The V gene end was trimmed by 4 bases and the J gene end by 7 bases; junction bases not matched to a gene: 11. The CDR3 sequence is 16 residues long. For the CDR3, the DNA is TGTGCCAGCAGCACCCTCACCGGGACTAGCGGGAAAGAGCAGTACTTC. Translating gives CASSTLTGTSGKEQYF.

V is TRBV7-2 and J is TRBJ2-7; 8 bases agree with TRBD1. The ends lost 5 bases at V and 6 bases at J; junction bases unmatched: 9. The germline gives CDR1 SGHTA, CDR2 FQGNSA. CDR3 size: 14 residues. CDR3 bases: TGTGCCAGCAGCCATGGGCAGGGGGCGCGCGAGCAGTACTTC. Protein product: CASSHGQGAREQYF.

The chain uses TRBV10-3 and TRBJ1-1, with D tentatively TRBD1 (5 bases). The length of the CDR3 is 12 residues. Germline V gives CDR1 ENHRY, CDR2 SYGVKD. V was cut by 3 bases and J by 11 bases, with 13 bases left in between. The CDR3 DNA follows: TGTGCCATCAGTGAAGTCCGGGAGGGGGCTTTCTTT. Translation: CAISEVREGAFF.

J is TRBJ1-2 and V is TRBV11-3; D might be TRBD1 (6 bases). Trimming removed 4 bases from V and 8 bases from J, with 26 bases in between. Germline CDR1 reads SGHNT; CDR2 reads YENEEA. The CDR3 consists of 17 residues. The DNA of the CDR3 is TGTGCCAGCAGCTATCTTGAGGGTGTAACAGGGCTCGGAGGCTACACCTTC. It is translated as CASSYLEGVTGLGGYTF.

This CDR3 reads CASGQTGSTYEQYF. The CDR3 region has the DNA TGCGCCAGCGGGCAAACCGGGTCTACCTACGAGCAGTACTTC. The genes are TRBV5-1 and TRBJ2-7; unclear D gene. Trimming pared 7 bases from V and 2 bases from J, leaving 16 bases between. CDR3 length: 14 amino acids. Germline lookup yields CDR1 SGHRS and CDR2 YFSETQ.

This rearrangement joins TRBV10-3 to TRBJ2-5; possibly TRBD1 for D (6 bases). The DNA end is more similar to TRBJ2-7, so the J call may be wrong. CDR3 size: 14 residues. CDR1 ENHRY and CDR2 SYGVKD come from the germline V gene. The CDR3 loop is CAIRRTDGGSEQYF. DNA of the CDR3: TGTGCCATCAGACGGACAGATGGGGGAAGCGAGCAGTACTTC.

The chain couples TRBV5-1 to TRBJ2-1; D perhaps matches TRBD2 (6 bases). The CDR3 loop spans 14 amino acids. Germline CDR1 reads SGHRS; CDR2 reads YFSETQ. V dropped 5 bases and J dropped 2 bases, with 11 bases sitting between them. In nucleotides, the CDR3 is TGCGCCAGCAGGGCGGGATACACCTACAATGAGCAGTTCTTC. Residues: CASRAGYTYNEQFF.

This rearrangement joins TRBV9 to TRBJ1-2, with D unresolved. Germline V gives CDR1 SGDLS, CDR2 YYNGEE. Trimming shortened V by 0 bases and J by 0 bases, and 9 bases separated the two germline ends. This CDR3 is built from 15 residues. For the CDR3, the DNA is TGTGCCAGCAGCGTAGACATGAGAGCTAACTATGGCTACACCTTC. It translates to CASSVDMRANYGYTF.

The chain is built from TRBV5-4 and TRBJ2-5; 7 nucleotides line up with TRBD1. After removal of 5 bases from V and 5 bases from J, the junction contained 6 bases not matched to a gene. Germline loops: CDR1 SGHNT, CDR2 YYREEE (reference sequence). The CDR3 sequence is 13 residues long. The CDR3 loop is CASRSGQEETQYF. The CDR3 DNA sequence: TGTGCCAGCAGATCTGGACAGGAGGAGACCCAGTACTTC.

The sample holds a few counts of this clone. V usage is TRBV10-3 and J usage is TRBJ2-5; TRBD2 aligns across 14 bases. CDR1 ENHRY and CDR2 SYGVKD come from the germline V gene. The CDR3 contains 17 residues. With 10 bases clipped from V and 4 bases from J, the junction kept 14 bases outside the gene matches. CDR3 sequence reads: CATGTSGSFGRVETQYF. The DNA of the CDR3 is TGTGCCACCGGGACTAGCGGGAGTTTCGGTCGAGTAGAGACCCAGTACTTC.